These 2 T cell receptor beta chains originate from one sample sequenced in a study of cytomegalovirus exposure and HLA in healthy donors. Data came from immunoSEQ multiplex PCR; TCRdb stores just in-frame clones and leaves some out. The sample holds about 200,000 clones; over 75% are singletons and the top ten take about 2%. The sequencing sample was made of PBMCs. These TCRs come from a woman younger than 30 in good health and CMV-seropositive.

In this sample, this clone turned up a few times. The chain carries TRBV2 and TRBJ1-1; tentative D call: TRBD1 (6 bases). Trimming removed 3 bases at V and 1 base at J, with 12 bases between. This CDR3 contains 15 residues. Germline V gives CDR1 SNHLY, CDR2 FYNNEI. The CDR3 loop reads CASSDPDRSNTEAFF. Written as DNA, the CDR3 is TGTGCCAGCAGTGATCCGGACAGATCGAACACTGAAGCTTTCTTT.

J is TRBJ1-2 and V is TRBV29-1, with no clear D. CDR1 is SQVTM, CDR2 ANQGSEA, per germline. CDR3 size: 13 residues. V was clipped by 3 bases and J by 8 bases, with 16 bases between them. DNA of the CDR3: TGCAGCGTTGAGGCACAGAGCCCTTGGGGCTACACCTTC. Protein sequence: CSVEAQSPWGYTF.